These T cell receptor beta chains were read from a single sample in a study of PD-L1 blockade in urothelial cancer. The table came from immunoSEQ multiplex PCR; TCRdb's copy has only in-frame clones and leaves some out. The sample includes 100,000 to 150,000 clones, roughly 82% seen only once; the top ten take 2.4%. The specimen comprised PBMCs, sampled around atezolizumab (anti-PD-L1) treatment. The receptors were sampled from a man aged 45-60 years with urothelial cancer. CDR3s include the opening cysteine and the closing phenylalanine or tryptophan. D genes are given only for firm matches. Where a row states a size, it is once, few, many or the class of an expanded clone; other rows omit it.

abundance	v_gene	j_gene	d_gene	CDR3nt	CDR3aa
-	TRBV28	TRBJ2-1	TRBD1	TGTGCCAGCGGGAGCACAGGGGGCGGCGTCGCCTACAATGAGCAGTTCTTC	CASGSTGGGVAYNEQFF
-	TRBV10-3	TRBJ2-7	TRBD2	TGTGCCATCAGTGTTCAGCGGGAGGGCCGCCCATCAATATACGAGCAGTACTTC	CAISVQREGRPSIYEQYF
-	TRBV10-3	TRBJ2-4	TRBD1	TGTGCCATCAGTGAGACCAACCCGGACAGGGAGTTGGGCTGGGGGGCCAAAAACATTCAGTACTTC	CAISETNPDRELGWGAKNIQYF
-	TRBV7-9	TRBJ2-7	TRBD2	TGTGCCAGCAGCCTAGGTAAACTAGCGGGAGGGGACGAGCAGTACTTC	CASSLGKLAGGDEQYF
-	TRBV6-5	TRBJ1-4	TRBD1	TGTGCCAGCAGGTCGGAGACAGGGGGCATTGAAAAACTGTTTTTT	CASRSETGGIEKLFF
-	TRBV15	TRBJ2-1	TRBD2	TGTGCCACCAGCAGAGGGGAAATAGCGGGGGCGGGGGAGCAGTTCTTC	CATSRGEIAGAGEQFF
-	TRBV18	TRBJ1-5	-	TGTGCCAGCTCACCGACACAGGGTGAGCCCCAGCATTTT	CASSPTQGEPQHF
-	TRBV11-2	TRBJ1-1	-	TGTGCCAGCAGCTTAGGGGTCGGGGAAGCTTTCTTT	CASSLGVGEAFF
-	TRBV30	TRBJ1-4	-	TGTGCCTGGAGCCAAGGGGGGGGCCAGAATGAAAAACTGTTTTTT	CAWSQGGGQNEKLFF
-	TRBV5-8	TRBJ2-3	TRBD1	TGTGCCAGCGACTCGGCCAGGGGGCGAGACACAGATACGCAGTATTTT	CASDSARGRDTDTQYF
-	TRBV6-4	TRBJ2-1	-	TGTGCCAGCAGTGAGGGTTCATCAGGGGACAATGAGCAGTTCTTC	CASSEGSSGDNEQFF
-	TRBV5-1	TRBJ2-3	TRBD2	TGCGCCAGCAGCTTGGCCACCACTAGCGCAGATACGCAGTATTTT	CASSLATTSADTQYF
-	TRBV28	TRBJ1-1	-	TGTGCCAGCAGTTTATCCGCCGGGCGGGCTGAAGCTTTCTTT	CASSLSAGRAEAFF
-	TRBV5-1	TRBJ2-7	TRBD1	TGCGCCAGCAGCTTAAACTCCGGGACAGGGGCCTACGAGCAGTACTTC	CASSLNSGTGAYEQYF
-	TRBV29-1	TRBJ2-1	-	TGCAGCGTTGGGTTGGGGCCGAGCTCCTACAATGAGCAGTTCTTC	CSVGLGPSSYNEQFF
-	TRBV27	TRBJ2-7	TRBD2	TGTGCCAGCGGGGGGACTAGCGGGAGTCTTATTGTTGACGAGCAGTACTTC	CASGGTSGSLIVDEQYF
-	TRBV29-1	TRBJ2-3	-	TGCAGCGTTGTAGGCGGGATGAGTTTAGATACGCAGTATTTT	CSVVGGMSLDTQYF
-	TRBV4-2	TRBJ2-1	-	TGTGCCAGCAGCCCCGGGAACAATGAGCAGTTCTTC	CASSPGNNEQFF
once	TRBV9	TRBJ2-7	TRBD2	TGTGCCAGCAGCGTAGCCGAAGGACTAGCGGGAGAACGGTACGAGCAGTACTTC	CASSVAEGLAGERYEQYF
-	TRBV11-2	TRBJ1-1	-	TGTGCCAGCAGCTTACGAACAGCGGGCACTGAAGCTTTCTTT	CASSLRTAGTEAFF
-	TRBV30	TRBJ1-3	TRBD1	TGTGCCTGGAGTGGGAAACAGGGGACTGGAAACACCATATATTTT	CAWSGKQGTGNTIYF
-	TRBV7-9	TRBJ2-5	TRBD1	TGTGCCAGCAGCCCGACGGGACAGGGGAGGGAAGGAGAGACCCAGTACTTC	CASSPTGQGREGETQYF
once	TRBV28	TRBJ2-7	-	TGTGCCAGCGGACCACAGGATTTACGCGAGCAGTACTTC	CASGPQDLREQYF
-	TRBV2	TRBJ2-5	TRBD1	TGTGCCAGCAGTGAGGAGGACAGGGGGTCTGAGACCCAGTACTTC	CASSEEDRGSETQYF
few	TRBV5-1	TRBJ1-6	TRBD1	TGCGCCAGCAGCTTATCACAGGGGGGGAATTCACCCCTCCACTTT	CASSLSQGGNSPLHF
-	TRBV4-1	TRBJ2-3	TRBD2	TGCGCCAGCAGCCAAGATAGTCCACGGGGGGTGGGCACAGATACGCAGTATTTT	CASSQDSPRGVGTDTQYF
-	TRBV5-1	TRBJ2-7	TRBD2	TGCGCCAGCAGCTTGGGGGCTAGCGGGAGAGGTGACGAGCAGTACTTC	CASSLGASGRGDEQYF
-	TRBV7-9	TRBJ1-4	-	TGTGCCAGCAGCTTAGCGCAAGGACATACTAATGAAAAACTGTTTTTT	CASSLAQGHTNEKLFF
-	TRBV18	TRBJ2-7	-	TGTGCCAGCTCACCAGGGAGAGTCGAGCAGTACTTC	CASSPGRVEQYF
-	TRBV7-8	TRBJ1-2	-	TGTGCCAGCAGCGCAAGCAGGGTTTCTAACTATGGCTACACCTTC	CASSASRVSNYGYTF
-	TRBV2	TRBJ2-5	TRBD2	TGTGCCAGCAGTAGGACGGTAATAGCGGGAGGGGAGACCCAGTACTTC	CASSRTVIAGGETQYF
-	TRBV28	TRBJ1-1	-	TGTGCCAGCAGTTTAAGGGGGTATTCGGGCACTGAAGCTTTCTTT	CASSLRGYSGTEAFF
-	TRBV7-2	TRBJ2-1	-	TGTGCCAGCTGTTGGCATCGGAGCTCCTACAATGAGCAGTTCTTC	CASCWHRSSYNEQFF
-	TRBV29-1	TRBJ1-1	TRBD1	TGCAGCGCCGTACAGGGGGCTGGAAACACTGAAGCTTTCTTT	CSAVQGAGNTEAFF
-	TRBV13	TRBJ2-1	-	TGTGCCAGCAGCTTAGTAGGGAGAGGGAATGAGCAGTTCTTC	CASSLVGRGNEQFF
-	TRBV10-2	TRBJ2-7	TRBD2	TGCGCCAGCAGTGAGCCCGTAGGGGAGGCGGGAGAAATCTCCTACGAGCAGTACTTC	CASSEPVGEAGEISYEQYF
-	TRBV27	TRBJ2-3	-	TGTGCCAGCAGTTTAAGGGGCCTGGGTGTAGATACGCAGTATTTT	CASSLRGLGVDTQYF
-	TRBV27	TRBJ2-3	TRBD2	TGTGCCAGCACGGAGCGGGAGGGAGTAGATACGCAGTATTTT	CASTEREGVDTQYF
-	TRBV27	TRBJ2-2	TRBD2	TGTGCCAGCAGTTCCCCCCCCCGCGGGAGACTTGGTTACCCTAACACCGGGGAGCTGTTTTTT	CASSSPPRGRLGYPNTGELFF
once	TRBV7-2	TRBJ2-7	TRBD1	TGTGCCAGCAGCGCCTGGACAGGGGGCTCCTACGAGCAGTACTTC	CASSAWTGGSYEQYF
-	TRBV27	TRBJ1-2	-	TGTGCCAGCAGTTTAAACGGGGCTAACTATGGCTACACCTTC	CASSLNGANYGYTF
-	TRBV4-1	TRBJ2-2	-	TGCGCCAGCAGCCAAGATTTCGCGGGTTACGGGGAGCTGTTTTTT	CASSQDFAGYGELFF
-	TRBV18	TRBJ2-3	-	TGTGCCAGCTCATATAATAGCGGAAGCACAGATACGCAGTATTTT	CASSYNSGSTDTQYF
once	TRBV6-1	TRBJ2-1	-	TGTGCCAGCAGTGAAGCGAGTAGCGGTAGAGGGAATGAGCAGTTCTTC	CASSEASSGRGNEQFF
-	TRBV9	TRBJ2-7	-	TGTGCCAGCAGCAGGGGGGGCCCTCCCTACGAGCAGTACTTC	CASSRGGPPYEQYF
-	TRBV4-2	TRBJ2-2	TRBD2	TGTGCCAGCAGCCAAGATGGATTCGGGGGGACCGGGGAGCTGTTTTTT	CASSQDGFGGTGELFF
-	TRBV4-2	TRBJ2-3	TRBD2	TGTGCCAGCAGCCCTTACTCTAGCGGCGGCACAGATACGCAGTATTTT	CASSPYSSGGTDTQYF
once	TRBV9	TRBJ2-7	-	TGTGCCAGCAGCCCACCTAGCCCCCACGAGCAGTACTTC	CASSPPSPHEQYF
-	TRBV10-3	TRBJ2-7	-	TGTGCCAGCGGGGAGCGGTCATACGAGCAGTACTTC	CASGERSYEQYF
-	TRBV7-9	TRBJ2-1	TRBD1	TGTGCCAGCAGCTCCAGGACAGGGGGCGTTGTTTATGAGCAGTTCTTC	CASSSRTGGVVYEQFF
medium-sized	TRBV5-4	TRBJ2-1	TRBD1	TGTGCCAGCAGCTTAAGGGGACAGGGAACCCATGAGCAGTTCTTC	CASSLRGQGTHEQFF
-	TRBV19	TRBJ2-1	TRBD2	TGTGCCAGTAGTATCACAGCGGGAGGGCCTATGCACGAGCAGTTCTTC	CASSITAGGPMHEQFF